This note documents a single T cell receptor beta chain sequence. The CDR3 extends over 14 amino acids. V dropped 1 base and J dropped 7 bases, with 14 bases sitting between them. CDR1 SGHTS and CDR2 YDEGEE come from the germline V gene. This sample was taken from a study of blood T cell repertoires in COVID-19. Profiled with immunoSEQ multiplex PCR; TCRdb holds only in-frame clones, not every one. The repertoire has about 210,000 clones, around 80% of them found once; the top ten carry approximately 8%. The rearrangement joins TRBV5-8 to TRBJ1-2; possible D gene TRBD1, 6 bases. This TCR was recovered from a woman older than 75 with COVID-19, enrolled during active disease. What was sequenced was peripheral blood. This chain's CDR3 is CASSLLRGAIGYTF. The CDR3 DNA follows: TGTGCCAGCAGCTTGCTCAGGGGTGCTATTGGCTACACCTTC.